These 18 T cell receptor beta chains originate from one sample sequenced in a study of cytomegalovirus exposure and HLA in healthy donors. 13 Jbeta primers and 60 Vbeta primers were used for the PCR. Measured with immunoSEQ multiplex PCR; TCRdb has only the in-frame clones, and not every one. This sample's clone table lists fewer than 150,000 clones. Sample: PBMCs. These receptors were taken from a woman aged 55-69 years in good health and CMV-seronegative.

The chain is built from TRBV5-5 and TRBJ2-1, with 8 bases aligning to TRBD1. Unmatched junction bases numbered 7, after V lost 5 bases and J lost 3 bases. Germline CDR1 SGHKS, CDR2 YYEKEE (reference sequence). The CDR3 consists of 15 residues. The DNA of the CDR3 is TGTGCCAGCAGTTCGGGGACAGGAGTCTACAATGAGCAGTTCTTC. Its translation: CASSSGTGVYNEQFF.

CDR3 residues: CASNQQGVSYEQYF. The CDR3 bases are TGTGCCAGCAACCAACAGGGGGTTTCCTACGAGCAGTACTTC. The chain is built from TRBV28 and TRBJ2-7, with 8 bases lining up with TRBD1. The V segment lost 7 bases and the J segment 1 base; nucleotides outside the gene matches: 6. The CDR3 spans 14 residues. Looked up from germline, CDR1 is MDHEN and CDR2 is SYDVKM.

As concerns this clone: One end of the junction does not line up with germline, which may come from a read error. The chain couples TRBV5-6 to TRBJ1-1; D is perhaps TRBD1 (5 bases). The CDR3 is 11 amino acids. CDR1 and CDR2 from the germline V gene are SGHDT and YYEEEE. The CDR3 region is CASSLRGSTTF. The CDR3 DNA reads TGTGCCAGCAGCTTAAGGGGTTCCACCACCTTT. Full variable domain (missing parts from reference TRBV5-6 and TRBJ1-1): DAGVTQSPTHLIKTRGQQVTLRCSPKSGHDTVSWYQQALGQGPQFIFQYYEEEERQRGNFPDRFSGHQFPNYSSELNVNALLLGDSALYLCASSLRGSTTFGQGTRLTVV.

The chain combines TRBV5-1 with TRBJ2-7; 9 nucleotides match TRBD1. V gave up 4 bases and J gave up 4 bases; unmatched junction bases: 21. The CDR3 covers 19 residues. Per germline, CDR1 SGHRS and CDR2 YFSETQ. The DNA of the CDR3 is TGCGCCAGCAGCCTAACCGGGACAGGGAATCCCGTATTTGCATACGAGCAGTACTTC. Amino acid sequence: CASSLTGTGNPVFAYEQYF. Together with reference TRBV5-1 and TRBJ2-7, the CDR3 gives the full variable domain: KAGVTQTPRYLIKTRGQQVTLSCSPISGHRSVSWYQQTPGQGLQFLFEYFSETQRNKGNFPGRFSGRQFSNSRSEMNVSTLELGDSALYLCASSLTGTGNPVFAYEQYFGPGTRLTVT.

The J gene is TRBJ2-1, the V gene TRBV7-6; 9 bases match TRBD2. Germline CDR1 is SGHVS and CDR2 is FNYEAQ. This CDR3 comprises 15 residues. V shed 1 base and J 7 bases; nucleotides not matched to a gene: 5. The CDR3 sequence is CASSLVRSGGNEQFF. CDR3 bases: TGTGCCAGCAGCTTAGTAAGGAGCGGGGGGAATGAGCAGTTCTTC.

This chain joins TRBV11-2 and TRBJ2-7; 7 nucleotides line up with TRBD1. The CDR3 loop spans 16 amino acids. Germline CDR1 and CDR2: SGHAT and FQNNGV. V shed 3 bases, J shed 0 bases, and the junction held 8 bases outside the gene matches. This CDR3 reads CASSLVTGDSSYEQYF. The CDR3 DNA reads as TGTGCCAGCAGCTTGGTCACTGGGGACAGCTCCTACGAGCAGTACTTC. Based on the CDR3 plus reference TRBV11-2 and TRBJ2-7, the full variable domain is EAGVAQSPRYKIIEKRQSVAFWCNPISGHATLYWYQQILGQGPKLLIQFQNNGVVDDSQLPKDRFSAERLKGVDSTLKIQPAKLEDSAVYLCASSLVTGDSSYEQYFGPGTRLTVT.

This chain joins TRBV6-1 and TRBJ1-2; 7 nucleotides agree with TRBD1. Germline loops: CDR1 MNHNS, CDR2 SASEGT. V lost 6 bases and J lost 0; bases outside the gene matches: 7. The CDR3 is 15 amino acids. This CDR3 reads CASREPGTANYGYTF. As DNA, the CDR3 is TGTGCCAGCAGGGAACCGGGGACAGCTAACTATGGCTACACCTTC.

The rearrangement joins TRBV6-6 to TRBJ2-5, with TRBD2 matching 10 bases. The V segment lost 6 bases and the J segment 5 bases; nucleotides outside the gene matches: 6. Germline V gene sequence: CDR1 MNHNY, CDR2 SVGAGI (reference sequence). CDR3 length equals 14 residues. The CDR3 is CASSQRGGQETQYF. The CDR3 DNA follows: TGTGCCAGCAGCCAGCGGGGGGGCCAGGAGACCCAGTACTTC.

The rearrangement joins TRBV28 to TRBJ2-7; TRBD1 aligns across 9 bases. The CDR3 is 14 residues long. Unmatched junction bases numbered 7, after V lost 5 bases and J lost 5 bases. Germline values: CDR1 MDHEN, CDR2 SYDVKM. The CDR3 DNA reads TGTGCCAGCAGTGGTACAGGGGGCCTGAACGAGCAGTACTTC. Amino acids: CASSGTGGLNEQYF.

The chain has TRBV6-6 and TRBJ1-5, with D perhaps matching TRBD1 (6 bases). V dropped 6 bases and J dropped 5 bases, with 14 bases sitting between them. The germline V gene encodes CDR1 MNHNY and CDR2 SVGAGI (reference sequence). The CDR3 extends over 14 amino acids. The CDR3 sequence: CASRRRAGDQPQHF. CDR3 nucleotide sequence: TGTGCCAGCAGGCGGCGGGCAGGGGATCAGCCCCAGCATTTT.

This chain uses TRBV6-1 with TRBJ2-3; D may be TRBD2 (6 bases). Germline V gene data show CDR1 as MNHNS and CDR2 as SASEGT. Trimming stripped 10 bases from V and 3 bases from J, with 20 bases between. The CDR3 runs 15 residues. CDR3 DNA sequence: TGTGCCACCTCCACCGGGACCGCGGGGACAGATACGCAGTATTTT. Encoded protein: CATSTGTAGTDTQYF.

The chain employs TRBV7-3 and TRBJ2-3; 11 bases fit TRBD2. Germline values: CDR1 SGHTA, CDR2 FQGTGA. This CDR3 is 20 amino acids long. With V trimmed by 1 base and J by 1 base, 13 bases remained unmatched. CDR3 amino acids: CASSLKHSVAGGPGTDTQYF. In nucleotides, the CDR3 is TGTGCCAGCAGCTTAAAACATTCGGTAGCGGGGGGGCCGGGCACAGATACGCAGTATTTT.

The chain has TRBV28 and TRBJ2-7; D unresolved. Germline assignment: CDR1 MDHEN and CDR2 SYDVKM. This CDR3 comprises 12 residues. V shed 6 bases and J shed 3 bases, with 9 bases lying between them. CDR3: CASRKHGYEQYF. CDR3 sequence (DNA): TGTGCCAGCAGAAAACATGGCTACGAGCAGTACTTC. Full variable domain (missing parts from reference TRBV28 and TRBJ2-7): DVKVTQSSRYLVKRTGEKVFLECVQDMDHENMFWYRQDPGLGLRLIYFSYDVKMKEKGDIPEGYSVSREKKERFSLILESASTNQTSMYLCASRKHGYEQYFGPGTRLTVT.

The CDR3 DNA reads as TGTGCCAGCAGTCCCGGACTAGCGGGGAGCACAGATACGCAGTATTTT. Translation: CASSPGLAGSTDTQYF. The chain recombines TRBV28 with TRBJ2-3, with 12 bases aligning to TRBD2. This CDR3 is built from 16 residues. Germline trimming cut 5 bases from V and 0 bases from J; bases unmatched to any gene: 3. Germline values: CDR1 MDHEN, CDR2 SYDVKM. Combining the CDR3 with reference TRBV28 and TRBJ2-3 gives the whole variable domain DVKVTQSSRYLVKRTGEKVFLECVQDMDHENMFWYRQDPGLGLRLIYFSYDVKMKEKGDIPEGYSVSREKKERFSLILESASTNQTSMYLCASSPGLAGSTDTQYFGPGTRLTVL.

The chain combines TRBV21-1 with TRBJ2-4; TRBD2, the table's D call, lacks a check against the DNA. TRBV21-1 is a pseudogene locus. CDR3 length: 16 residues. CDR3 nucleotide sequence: TGTGCCAGCAGCAAAGGTTGCCTACTAGCCAAAAACATTCAGTACTTC. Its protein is CASSKGCLLAKNIQYF.

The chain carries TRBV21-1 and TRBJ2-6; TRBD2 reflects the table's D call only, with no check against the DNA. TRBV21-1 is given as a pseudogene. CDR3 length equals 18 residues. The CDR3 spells CASSSGHAGLDGANVLTF. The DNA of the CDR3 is TGTGCCAGCAGCAGCGGACACGCGGGGCTGGATGGGGCCAACGTCCTGACTTTC.

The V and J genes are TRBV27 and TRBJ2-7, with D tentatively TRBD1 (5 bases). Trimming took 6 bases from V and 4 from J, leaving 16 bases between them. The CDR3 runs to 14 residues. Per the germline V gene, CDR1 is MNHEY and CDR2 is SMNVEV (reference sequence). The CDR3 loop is CASSYKTESYEQYF. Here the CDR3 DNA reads TGTGCCAGCAGCTATAAGACAGAAAGTTACGAGCAGTACTTC.

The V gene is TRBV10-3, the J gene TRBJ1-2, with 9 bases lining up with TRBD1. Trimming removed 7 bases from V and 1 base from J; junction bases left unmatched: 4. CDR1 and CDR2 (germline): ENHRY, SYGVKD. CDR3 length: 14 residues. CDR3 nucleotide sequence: TGTGCCATCAACCGACAGGGGGGTAACTATGGCTACACCTTC. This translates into CAINRQGGNYGYTF.